The clone carrying this TCR beta chain has more than one count but fewer than ten. The sample belongs to a study of CD8 T cells in Susac syndrome. The patients serving as multiple sclerosis controls were treatment-naive. They had stable or active relapsing-remitting disease and fulfilled revised McDonald criteria. CD8+ and CD4+ T cells were negatively isolated; TEMRA cells were FACS-enriched. Reverse transcription of about 0.45 to 1 ug RNA was performed with random hexamers. The TCR beta CDR3 was amplified by immunoSEQ multiplex PCR across 54 Vbeta, 13 Jbeta. TCRdb re-called the immunoSEQ multiplex PCR reads with MiXCR, one entry per CDR3 protein. There are some 130,000 distinct CDR3 sequences in the sample; around 86% occur only once, and around 0.51% lies in the top ten. Germline assignment: CDR1 MNHNS and CDR2 SASEGT. This CDR3 has 11 amino acids. Between the trimmed V and J ends, which lost 3 bases and 10 bases, there was a span of 7 bases.

This sequence was found in a human donor with multiple sclerosis. Material for sequencing was CD8+ T cells from PBMCs. The rearrangement joins TRBV6-1 to TRBJ2-1; D not certain. CDR3 region: CASSESWEQFF. CDR3 in DNA: TGTGCCAGCAGTGAGAGTTGGGAGCAGTTCTTC.